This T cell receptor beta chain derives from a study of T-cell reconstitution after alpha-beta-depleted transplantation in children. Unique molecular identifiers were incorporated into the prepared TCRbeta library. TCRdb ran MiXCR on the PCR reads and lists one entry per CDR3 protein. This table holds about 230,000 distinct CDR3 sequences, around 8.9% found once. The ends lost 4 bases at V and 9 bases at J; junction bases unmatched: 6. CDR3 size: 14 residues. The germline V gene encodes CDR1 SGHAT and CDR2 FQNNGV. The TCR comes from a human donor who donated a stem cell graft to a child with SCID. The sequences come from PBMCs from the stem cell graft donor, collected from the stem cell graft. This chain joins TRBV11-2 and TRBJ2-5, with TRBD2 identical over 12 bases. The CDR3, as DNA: TGTGCCAGCAGCTCCAGACTAGCGGGGGAGGCCCAGTACTTC. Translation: CASSSRLAGEAQYF.